This T cell receptor (beta chain) was identified in a study of blood T cell repertoires in COVID-19. As for the study in general: Samples taken during acute and convalescent COVID-19 were collected in the United States, Italy and Spain.

Only in-frame clones appear in the TCRdb table, and some are missing; sequencing was by immunoSEQ multiplex PCR. The repertoire consists of more than 150,000 clones, with approximately 86% occurring once and the leading ten covering 2% to 2.5%. The TCR originated in a man aged 65-85 years with active or convalescent COVID-19. Sequencing input: peripheral blood.

The CDR3 region is CASSQGRQGWNSYEQYF. The CDR3 DNA follows: TGTGCCAGCAGCCAAGGGAGACAGGGCTGGAACTCCTACGAGCAGTACTTC. The chain has TRBV27 and TRBJ2-7, with 7 bases matching TRBD1. CDR3 length: 17 amino acids. Per the germline V gene, CDR1 is MNHEY and CDR2 is SMNVEV (reference sequence). V was clipped by 6 bases and J by 0 bases; unmatched bases: 14.